This entry lists 27 T cell receptor beta chains sequenced from one sample in a study of graft-versus-host responses after intestinal transplantation. Produced via immunoSEQ multiplex PCR; TCRdb's table is partial and in-frame only. The table shows 12,000 or so clones, with about 68% occurring only once. Tissue processing of the graft released intraepithelial and lamina propria lymphocytes from it. The sequences come from ileum tissue, collected around 150 days after intestinal transplantation. These receptors originate from a human patient who received an intestinal transplant, so some T cells may come from the graft donor.

The chain links TRBV27 to TRBJ2-1; tentatively, D is TRBD2 (6 bases). Trimming shortened V by 6 bases and J by 4 bases, and 10 bases separated the two germline ends. This CDR3 spans 13 amino acids. Germline values: CDR1 MNHEY, CDR2 SMNVEV (reference sequence). CDR3 nucleotide sequence: TGTGCCAGCAGAGCGGACTATTACAATGAGCAGTTCTTC. Translation gives CASRADYYNEQFF.

Concerning this clone: Germline is not matched at one junction end, which may reflect a read error. The J gene is TRBJ2-3, the V gene TRBV14; 14 bases line up with TRBD2. From germline, CDR1 is SGHDN and CDR2 FVKESK. The CDR3 loop spans 14 amino acids. In DNA form, the CDR3 reads TGTGCCAGCAGCCAAGCCGCGGGACTAGCGGGAGTGAATTTT. This encodes CASSQAAGLAGVNF.

This rearrangement joins TRBV27 to TRBJ2-5, with 14 bases matching TRBD2. V gave up 5 bases and J gave up 5 bases; unmatched junction bases: 10. The CDR3 runs to 17 residues. Germline lookup yields CDR1 MNHEY and CDR2 SMNVEV (reference sequence). The CDR3 nucleotides are TGTGCCAGCAGTGCCCGACTAGCGGGAGGGTCAGGGGAGACCCAGTACTTC. Protein sequence: CASSARLAGGSGETQYF.

Turning to this clone: One junction end does not reproduce the germline sequence, and a read error may be involved. The chain links TRBV10-2 to TRBJ2-7; D might be TRBD2 (6 bases). This CDR3 contains 13 residues. Germline V gives CDR1 WSHSY, CDR2 SAAADI. The chain's CDR3 is CASSDWRADDQYF. The CDR3 bases are TGCGCCAGCAGTGATTGGAGGGCCGACGATCAGTACTTC.

This clone was seen once. The chain links TRBV19 to TRBJ1-1; 8 positions agree with TRBD1. There are 15 residues in the CDR3. Germline CDR1 reads LNHDA; CDR2 reads SQIVND (reference sequence). With V trimmed by 4 bases and J by 6 bases, 10 bases remained unmatched. CDR3 loop: CASSRTGRWRAEAFF. The CDR3 nucleotides are TGTGCCAGTAGTAGGACAGGGCGGTGGAGAGCTGAAGCTTTCTTT.

This clone was found once. The chain couples TRBV27 to TRBJ2-3, with TRBD2 matching 7 bases. Germline CDR1 reads MNHEY; CDR2 reads SMNVEV (reference sequence). V lost 7 bases, J lost 11 bases, and 18 bases stayed unmatched. The CDR3 totals 15 residues. CDR3 residues: CASTSRAGVRMGQYF. CDR3 bases: TGTGCCAGCACGTCTCGGGCGGGAGTTAGGATGGGGCAGTATTTT.

This clone appeared a few times. The rearrangement uses TRBV25-1 and TRBJ2-7, with 12 bases lining up with TRBD2. Trimming removed 4 bases from V and 3 bases from J; junction bases left unmatched: 1. CDR1 and CDR2 from the germline V gene are MGHDK and SYGVNS. This CDR3 has 14 amino acids. The CDR3: CASSASGRVYEQYF. In nucleotides, the CDR3 is TGTGCCAGCAGTGCTAGCGGGAGGGTCTACGAGCAGTACTTC.

This clone was seen once. The rearrangement links TRBV15 to TRBJ2-1; D perhaps matches TRBD2 (6 bases). CDR3 length equals 15 residues. V shed 11 bases and J shed 0 bases, with 17 bases lying between them. Germline lookup yields CDR1 LNHNV and CDR2 YYDKDF (reference sequence). CDR3 in amino acids: CAPRRDLSSYNEQFF. DNA for the CDR3: TGTGCCCCCCGCCGGGACTTGAGCTCCTACAATGAGCAGTTCTTC.

The chain is built from TRBV7-3 and TRBJ2-1; D uncertain. From germline, CDR1 is SGHTA and CDR2 FQGTGA. This CDR3 comprises 13 residues. Trimming removed 2 bases from V and 7 bases from J, with 9 bases in between. The CDR3 sequence is CASSLGHWNEQFF. In DNA form, the CDR3 reads TGTGCCAGCAGCTTAGGGCACTGGAATGAGCAGTTCTTC.

The table lists this clone with a count of one. The V call is TRBV11-2, the J call TRBJ1-6, with D possibly TRBD1 on 6 matching bases. Germline V gene lookup returns CDR1 SGHAT and CDR2 FQNNGV. The CDR3 contains 15 residues. Between the trimmed V and J ends, which lost 0 bases and 7 bases, there was a span of 10 bases. CDR3 region: CASSLDMRGNSPLHF. The CDR3 DNA reads as TGTGCCAGCAGCTTAGATATGAGGGGGAATTCACCCCTCCACTTT.

This clone was recorded once. This chain links TRBV28 with TRBJ1-2; D may be TRBD1 (6 bases). Between the trimmed V and J ends, which lost 5 bases and 1 base, there was a span of 17 bases. Per the germline V gene, CDR1 is MDHEN and CDR2 is SYDVKM. The CDR3 is 16 amino acids. The CDR3 nucleotides are TGTGCCAGCAGTCAGAGCGGGACATCCGTTAACTATGGCTACACCTTC. Residues: CASSQSGTSVNYGYTF.

The chain employs TRBV30 and TRBJ2-7; 15 bases are shared with TRBD2. The V segment lost 5 bases and the J segment 6 bases; nucleotides outside the gene matches: 5. CDR1 is GTSNPN and CDR2 is SVGIG in the germline V gene (reference sequence). CDR3 size: 14 residues. The CDR3 region is CAWRTSGGVGEQYF. CDR3 in DNA: TGTGCCTGGCGGACTAGCGGGGGGGTGGGCGAGCAGTACTTC.

By share of the sample, this clone is medium-sized. V is TRBV6-1 and J is TRBJ2-7, with 9 bases matching TRBD2. The germline V gene has CDR1 MNHNS and CDR2 SASEGT. The CDR3 loop spans 15 amino acids. V shed 0 bases and J 2 bases; nucleotides not matched to a gene: 2. The CDR3 DNA follows: TGTGCCAGCAGTGAAGCGTTAGCGGGGGCCTACGAGCAGTACTTC. Translation gives CASSEALAGAYEQYF.

In its sample, this clone was seen a few times. This sequence joins TRBV6-1 and TRBJ2-3, with TRBD2 identical over 15 bases. Germline CDR1 reads MNHNS; CDR2 reads SASEGT. Unmatched junction bases numbered 7, after V lost 3 bases and J lost 6 bases. The CDR3 consists of 17 residues. The CDR3 is CASSDGLAGGPRDTQYF. The CDR3 region has the DNA TGTGCCAGCAGTGACGGACTAGCGGGAGGGCCAAGGGATACGCAGTATTTT.

This chain connects TRBV28 to TRBJ2-2; D perhaps matches TRBD2 (5 bases). V was clipped by 3 bases and J by 6 bases, with 11 bases between them. Per the germline V gene, CDR1 is MDHEN and CDR2 is SYDVKM. CDR3 length equals 14 residues. CDR3 loop: CASSFRVRAGELFF. In DNA form, the CDR3 reads TGTGCCAGCAGTTTTCGGGTGAGGGCCGGGGAGCTGTTTTTT. The full variable domain, its missing parts supplied by reference TRBV28 and TRBJ2-2, is DVKVTQSSRYLVKRTGEKVFLECVQDMDHENMFWYRQDPGLGLRLIYFSYDVKMKEKGDIPEGYSVSREKKERFSLILESASTNQTSMYLCASSFRVRAGELFFGEGSRLTVL.

The genes are TRBV5-3 and TRBJ2-7, with 7 nucleotides matching TRBD2. TRBV5-3 is an open reading frame whose function is uncertain. J was trimmed by 7 bases and V by 3 bases; bases with no gene match: 16. The CDR3 totals 16 residues. Here the CDR3 reads CARSSMGGWEGGEQYF. As DNA, the CDR3 is TGTGCCAGAAGCTCTATGGGAGGGTGGGAAGGAGGAGAGCAGTACTTC.

The chain joins TRBV27 to TRBJ2-2; D gene unclear. This CDR3 is 13 amino acids long. Between the trimmed V and J ends, which lost 6 bases and 0 bases, there was a span of 5 bases. The germline V gene encodes CDR1 MNHEY and CDR2 SMNVEV (reference sequence). The CDR3: CASRIANTGELFF. The CDR3 nucleotides are TGTGCCAGCAGAATCGCGAACACCGGGGAGCTGTTTTTT.

This clone was picked up a small number of times. The chain couples TRBV15 to TRBJ1-4; 8 bases match TRBD1. The V and J ends lost 5 bases and 0 bases, in that order; junction bases with no gene match: 8. Germline V lookup: CDR1 LNHNV, CDR2 YYDKDF (reference sequence). The CDR3 has 17 amino acids. The CDR3 here is CATSSQGGIATNEKLFF. The CDR3 DNA is TGTGCCACCAGCTCACAGGGGGGGATTGCAACTAATGAAAAACTGTTTTTT.

This rearrangement joins TRBV28 to TRBJ2-7; 8 bases align to TRBD1. The germline V gene encodes CDR1 MDHEN and CDR2 SYDVKM. This CDR3 contains 15 residues. The V segment lost 3 bases and the J segment 2 bases; nucleotides outside the gene matches: 6. The CDR3 coding sequence is TGTGCCAGCAGTTTTCCCGGACAGGGAACCTACGAGCAGTACTTC. This translates into CASSFPGQGTYEQYF.

V is TRBV5-1 and J is TRBJ2-4; D gene ambiguous. CDR1 and CDR2 from the germline V gene are SGHRS and YFSETQ. The CDR3 length is 14 residues. V was shortened by 3 bases and J by 0 bases, with 7 bases between the two germline ends. Here the CDR3 reads CASSSTVAKNIQYF. The CDR3 DNA reads as TGCGCCAGCAGCTCCACGGTAGCCAAAAACATTCAGTACTTC. The full variable domain, rest sourced from reference TRBV5-1 and TRBJ2-4, is KAGVTQTPRYLIKTRGQQVTLSCSPISGHRSVSWYQQTPGQGLQFLFEYFSETQRNKGNFPGRFSGRQFSNSRSEMNVSTLELGDSALYLCASSSTVAKNIQYFGAGTRLSVL.

The V call is TRBV7-9, the J call TRBJ2-7; tentative D call: TRBD1 (6 bases). The CDR3 is made up of 16 amino acids. V dropped 3 bases and J dropped 4 bases, with 19 bases sitting between them. Germline V gene sequence: CDR1 SEHNR, CDR2 FQNEAQ (reference sequence). The CDR3 region is CASSFPQQGLPYEQYF. The CDR3 coding sequence is TGTGCCAGCAGCTTTCCCCAACAGGGCTTACCTTACGAGCAGTACTTC. Supplemented by reference TRBV7-9 and TRBJ2-7, the full variable domain reads DTGVSQNPRHKITKRGQNVTFRCDPISEHNRLYWYRQTLGQGPEFLTYFQNEAQLEKSRLLSDRFSAERPKGSFSTLEIQRTEQGDSAMYLCASSFPQQGLPYEQYFGPGTRLTVT.

This chain uses TRBV5-4 with TRBJ2-5, with D perhaps matching TRBD2 (5 bases). V gave up 1 base and J gave up 4 bases, with 8 bases separating them. This CDR3 has 13 residues. CDR1 SGHNT and CDR2 YYREEE come from the germline V gene (reference sequence). The CDR3 coding sequence is TGTGCCAGCAGCTTGTTAGAGGGAGAGACCCAGTACTTC. This sequence encodes CASSLLEGETQYF.

V usage is TRBV6-1 and J usage is TRBJ1-5; D possibly corresponds to TRBD1 (6 bases). The V end was cut by 9 bases, the J end by 6 bases, with 15 bases between. The CDR3 is 13 amino acids. Germline values: CDR1 MNHNS, CDR2 SASEGT. The CDR3: CASYRDAGQPQHF. The DNA for the CDR3 is TGTGCCAGTTACAGGGATGCGGGTCAGCCCCAGCATTTT.

This clone was found a few times. This chain links TRBV28 with TRBJ1-2, with D unresolved. The CDR3 totals 13 residues. Germline CDR1 and CDR2: MDHEN and SYDVKM. The V end was cut by 1 base, the J end by 8 bases, with 11 bases between. The CDR3 DNA reads as TGTGCCAGCAGTTTATTATGGCAGTCCGGCTACACCTTC. This sequence encodes CASSLLWQSGYTF.

This clone appeared a few times. The chain carries TRBV7-3 and TRBJ2-5; 9 nucleotides match TRBD1. With V trimmed by 4 bases and J by 5 bases, 2 bases remained unmatched. CDR1 and CDR2 from the germline V gene are SGHTA and FQGTGA. The CDR3 is 13 residues long. The CDR3 DNA follows: TGTGCCAGCAGCTCGACAGGGGGGGAGACCCAGTACTTC. Translating gives CASSSTGGETQYF.

The V and J genes are TRBV9 and TRBJ2-2; TRBD2 agrees at 11 bases. This CDR3 contains 17 residues. Germline CDR1 reads SGDLS; CDR2 reads YYNGEE. V lost 4 bases, J lost 0 bases, and 5 bases stayed unmatched. The CDR3 region has the DNA TGTGCCAGCAGCCTGCAGGGACTAGCGGCGAACACCGGGGAGCTGTTTTTT. It yields the protein CASSLQGLAANTGELFF.

V gene TRBV6-5 combines with J gene TRBJ1-5; possibly TRBD1 for D (5 bases). V was shortened by 8 bases and J by 3 bases, with 11 bases between the two germline ends. The CDR3 totals 13 residues. The germline V gene encodes CDR1 MNHEY and CDR2 SVGAGI. The CDR3 nucleotides read TGTGCCAGCGCCGACAGACCCAATCAGCCCCAGCATTTT. As protein: CASADRPNQPQHF.